Following are 9 T cell receptor beta chains from one sample sequenced in a study of graft-versus-host responses after intestinal transplantation. Assay: immunoSEQ multiplex PCR; the TCRdb copy retains only in-frame clones and omits some. The repertoire holds fewer than 95,000 clones, roughly 91% seen once, with about 0.5% in the top ten. Their antigens are not known. Sequences were derived from unstimulated CD8+ T cells sorted from spleen or lymph node cells, sampled before intestinal transplant. These receptors were collected from a human donor who received an intestinal transplant.

The rearrangement uses TRBV7-9 and TRBJ1-3, with 7 bases that match TRBD1. The germline V gene has CDR1 SEHNR and CDR2 FQNEAQ (reference sequence). V was clipped by 4 bases and J by 0 bases; unmatched bases: 6. The CDR3 has 16 amino acids. CDR3 coding DNA: TGTGCCAGCAGCTCGGACAGGCTTAGCTCTGGAAACACCATATATTTT. Residues: CASSSDRLSSGNTIYF.

The chain is built from TRBV6-5 and TRBJ2-2; TRBD1 matches 9 bases. This CDR3 region has 15 residues. V shed 4 bases and J 5 bases; nucleotides not matched to a gene: 5. CDR1 and CDR2 (germline): MNHEY, SVGAGI. The CDR3 here is CASSSHRGRTGELFF. The CDR3 bases are TGTGCCAGCAGTTCCCACAGGGGGCGGACCGGGGAGCTGTTTTTT.

In this sample, this clone turned up once. The chain carries TRBV4-2 and TRBJ2-1; the match to TRBD2 covers 10 bases. The length of the CDR3 is 15 residues. The germline V gene encodes CDR1 LGHNA and CDR2 YNFKEQ. The V segment lost 6 bases and the J segment 4 bases; nucleotides outside the gene matches: 6. CDR3 DNA: TGTGCCAGCAGGGCCGGGACTAGCGAATACAATGAGCAGTTCTTC. It yields the protein CASRAGTSEYNEQFF.

CDR3 nucleotides: TGTGCCAGCAGCGTAGAGGGACTAGCGATACTAAACACCGGGGAGCTGTTTTTT. Translated: CASSVEGLAILNTGELFF. The chain carries TRBV9 and TRBJ2-2; TRBD2 matches 10 bases. The V segment lost 0 bases and the J segment 2 bases; nucleotides outside the gene matches: 7. Germline V gives CDR1 SGDLS, CDR2 YYNGEE. This CDR3 spans 18 amino acids. Full variable domain (rest looked up from reference TRBV9 and TRBJ2-2): DSGVTQTPKHLITATGQRVTLRCSPRSGDLSVYWYQQSLDQGLQFLIQYYNGEERAKGNILERFSAQQFPDLHSELNLSSLELGDSALYFCASSVEGLAILNTGELFFGEGSRLTVL.

This clone was detected once. The V call is TRBV5-6, the J call TRBJ1-1, with TRBD1 as a possible D gene (5 bases). Per the germline V gene, CDR1 is SGHDT and CDR2 is YYEEEE. The CDR3 has 16 residues. V lost 3 bases and J 0 bases, leaving 15 bases between the germline ends. In DNA form, the CDR3 reads TGTGCCAGCAGCTGGGGCGACAGAAACATGAACACTGAAGCTTTCTTT. Its translation is CASSWGDRNMNTEAFF.

In nucleotides, the CDR3 is TGCGCCAGCAGCCAATGGACAGGCCCGAGTCTTCAGCCCCAGCATTTT. Residues: CASSQWTGPSLQPQHF. The gene calls are TRBV4-1 and TRBJ1-5, with TRBD1 matching over 7 bases. The CDR3 extends over 16 amino acids. From germline, CDR1 is MGHRA and CDR2 YSYEKL. V lost 2 bases, J lost 6 bases, and 10 bases stayed unmatched.

The gene calls are TRBV7-9 and TRBJ2-7; 7 bases agree with TRBD2. The J segment lost 0 bases and the V segment lost 1 base, leaving 6 bases of the junction unmatched. This CDR3 contains 16 residues. Germline V gene lookup returns CDR1 SEHNR and CDR2 FQNEAQ (reference sequence). The CDR3 spells CASSLGGGSFSYEQYF. The CDR3 DNA follows: TGTGCCAGCAGCTTAGGTGGCGGGAGTTTCTCCTACGAGCAGTACTTC.

Written as DNA, the CDR3 is TGTGCCAGCAGTTTAGGGCAAGATCAGCCCCAGCATTTT. This codes for CASSLGQDQPQHF. The rearrangement links TRBV27 to TRBJ1-5; D remains ambiguous. CDR1 and CDR2 from the germline V gene are MNHEY and SMNVEV (reference sequence). This CDR3 has 13 residues. The germline V and J ends were trimmed by 2 bases and 5 bases, with 7 bases remaining between them.

The rearrangement joins TRBV7-8 to TRBJ2-3; 12 nucleotides align to TRBD2. This CDR3 region has 16 residues. CDR1 and CDR2 from the germline V gene are SGHVS and FQNEAQ. The junction had 7 bases not matched to a gene; V was cut back by 5 bases and J by 4 bases. This chain's CDR3 is CASSARTSGAADTQYF. CDR3 DNA sequence: TGTGCCAGCAGCGCGAGGACTAGCGGGGCGGCAGATACGCAGTATTTT.